This T cell receptor (beta chain) was recorded in a study of metastatic and nonmetastatic thyroid tumors. Study details: The study looked at repertoires side by side in blood and in tumor or nodule tissue from malignant and benign thyroid patients.

Trimming removed 5 bases at V and 6 bases at J, with 11 bases between. The CDR3 length is 13 residues. Germline loops: CDR1 LNHDA, CDR2 SQIVND (reference sequence). Patients underwent thyroid surgery, and none had received any treatment before it. Overall study findings and caveats: In both blood and tumor samples, TCR beta diversity was reported significantly higher for malignant than benign nodules.

Authors' data handling: The study's classifier, a distant-metastasis tool for papillary thyroid cancer, was built using CDR3 differences across clinicopathological groups. TCRdb reanalyzed the PCR reads via MiXCR. The V and J calls reflect TCRdb's pipeline rather than the authors' work. Of around 31,000 clones listed, roughly 22% were seen once; the top ten hold roughly 3%. As to this clone: Its matching antigen is unknown.

This rearrangement joins TRBV19 to TRBJ2-1, with D possibly TRBD2 on 5 matching bases. The source of this sequence is a male donor with papillary thyroid cancer or a benign thyroid nodule (not recorded which). Some clones in this sample may be carry-over from other donors' samples. Specimen: tumor tissue. The CDR3 nucleotides are TGTGCCAGTAGTCCCACTAGGGCCAATGAGCAGTTCTTC. It translates to CASSPTRANEQFF. Filled out from reference TRBV19 and TRBJ2-1, the complete variable domain reads DGGITQSPKYLFRKEGQNVTLSCEQNLNHDAMYWYRQDPGQGLRLIYYSQIVNDFQKGDIAEGYSVSREKKESFPLTVTSAQKNPTAFYLCASSPTRANEQFFGPGTRLTVL.